Listed here are 28 T cell receptor beta chains from one sample, sequenced in a study of blood T cell repertoires in COVID-19. The method was immunoSEQ multiplex PCR; TCRdb's version includes in-frame clones alone and lacks a portion of them. The sample records about 76,000 clones, around 83% being singletons. Sequenced: peripheral blood. The receptor set was obtained from a man between 60 and 75 years old with COVID-19, enrolled during active disease.

This chain joins TRBV10-3 and TRBJ2-1, with D unclear. CDR1 is ENHRY and CDR2 is SYGVKD in the germline V gene. The V and J ends lost 4 bases and 10 bases respectively, with 14 bases between them. The CDR3 extends over 13 amino acids. CDR3 sequence: CAISVLKVEEQFF. In DNA, the CDR3 is TGTGCCATCAGTGTCTTAAAAGTGGAGGAGCAGTTCTTC.

J is TRBJ1-5 and V is TRBV19, with a tentative D call TRBD1 (6 bases). The CDR3 consists of 13 residues. Germline V CDR1 and CDR2: LNHDA, SQIVND (reference sequence). The V gene lost 7 bases and the J gene lost 4 bases, with 11 bases spanning the gap. CDR3 in amino acids: CASTPQGNQPQHF. In nucleotides, the CDR3 is TGTGCCAGTACCCCCCAGGGGAATCAGCCCCAGCATTTT.

The genes are TRBV7-7 and TRBJ2-5; the D is unclear. The CDR3 sequence is 11 residues long. The V end lost 5 bases, the J end lost 3 bases, and 4 bases lay between the germline ends. In germline, CDR1 is SSHAT, CDR2 FNYEAQ (reference sequence). The CDR3 loop is CASSPKETQYF. The CDR3 DNA follows: TGTGCCAGCAGCCCCAAAGAGACCCAGTACTTC.

This clone has a single count. The chain is built from TRBV30 and TRBJ1-5; D is possibly TRBD1 (6 bases). V was trimmed by 3 bases and J by 0 bases, leaving 12 bases between them. In germline, CDR1 is GTSNPN, CDR2 SVGIG (reference sequence). The CDR3 loop spans 15 amino acids. The CDR3 sequence: CAWRQGGYSNQPQHF. CDR3 DNA: TGTGCCTGGAGACAGGGCGGGTATAGCAATCAGCCCCAGCATTTT. Combining the CDR3 with reference TRBV30 and TRBJ1-5 gives the whole variable domain SQTIHQWPATLVQPVGSPLSLECTVEGTSNPNLYWYRQAAGRGLQLLFYSVGIGQISSEVPQNLSASRPQDRQFILSSKKLLLSDSGFYLCAWRQGGYSNQPQHFGDGTRLSIL.

A note on this clone: An end of the junction differs from the germline gene, which may be a read error. The chain uses TRBV2 and TRBJ2-5, with 9 bases aligning to TRBD2. Germline assignment: CDR1 SNHLY and CDR2 FYNNEI. CDR3 size: 12 residues. The CDR3 here is CASSEAGGQVNF. DNA for the CDR3: TGTGCCAGCAGTGAGGCGGGGGGGCAGGTAAACTTC.

The chain uses TRBV30 and TRBJ1-4; D ambiguous. V was pared by 1 base and J by 4 bases, with 7 bases between. In germline, CDR1 is GTSNPN, CDR2 SVGIG (reference sequence). This CDR3 has 13 amino acids. The CDR3 sequence is CAWSGQDNEKLFF. The CDR3 DNA sequence: TGTGCCTGGAGTGGGCAGGATAATGAAAAACTGTTTTTT.

V and J are TRBV16 and TRBJ1-1; 9 bases map to TRBD1. V was pared by 3 bases and J by 4 bases, with 15 bases of the junction left unmatched. This CDR3 comprises 18 residues. Germline V gives CDR1 KGHSY, CDR2 FQNENV. The CDR3 DNA follows: TGTGCCAGCAGCCAGGCCCGGGACAGGGTGTTTGTTAGCACTGAAGCTTTCTTT. Its translation is CASSQARDRVFVSTEAFF.

CDR3 sequence reads: CASSSDRPQAKNIQYF. For the CDR3, the DNA is TGTGCCAGCAGTTCGGACAGACCGCAAGCCAAAAACATTCAGTACTTC. The V gene is TRBV5-4, the J gene TRBJ2-4, with a tentative D call TRBD1 (6 bases). CDR3 length equals 16 residues. Germline V CDR1 and CDR2: SGHNT, YYREEE (reference sequence). V lost 5 bases to trimming and J lost 0 bases, with 15 bases between them.

J is TRBJ2-1 and V is TRBV9, with 11 bases matching TRBD2. From germline, CDR1 is SGDLS and CDR2 YYNGEE. This CDR3 comprises 17 residues. V dropped 0 bases and J dropped 6; count of bases not matched to a gene: 8. CDR3 DNA: TGTGCCAGCAGCGTAGGGCTAGCGGGGGGCTCAGGCAATGAGCAGTTCTTC. It encodes CASSVGLAGGSGNEQFF. Complete variable domain (other parts from reference TRBV9 and TRBJ2-1): DSGVTQTPKHLITATGQRVTLRCSPRSGDLSVYWYQQSLDQGLQFLIQYYNGEERAKGNILERFSAQQFPDLHSELNLSSLELGDSALYFCASSVGLAGGSGNEQFFGPGTRLTVL.

The chain employs TRBV9 and TRBJ2-5; 8 bases agree with TRBD2. J was trimmed by 5 bases and V by 2 bases; bases with no gene match: 8. The CDR3 consists of 15 residues. CDR1 and CDR2 from the germline V gene are SGDLS and YYNGEE. The DNA of the CDR3 is TGTGCCAGCAGCGTGAACGGGGGGGCCAAGGAGACCCAGTACTTC. Amino acid sequence: CASSVNGGAKETQYF.

The chain has TRBV14 and TRBJ1-6, with 10 bases matching TRBD1. In germline, CDR1 is SGHDN, CDR2 FVKESK. The CDR3 sequence is 16 residues long. V lost 2 bases to trimming and J lost 7 bases; unmatched junction nucleotides: 5. The CDR3 spells CASSQPGTGVNSPLHF. DNA of the CDR3: TGTGCCAGCAGCCAACCGGGGACAGGGGTAAATTCACCCCTCCACTTT. Full variable domain (outside the CDR3, taken from reference TRBV14 and TRBJ1-6): EAGVTQFPSHSVIEKGQTVTLRCDPISGHDNLYWYRRVMGKEIKFLLHFVKESKQDESGMPNNRFLAERTGGTYSTLKVQPAELEDSGVYFCASSQPGTGVNSPLHFGNGTRLTVT.

The chain is built from TRBV18 and TRBJ1-6; D might be TRBD1 (5 bases). V lost 0 bases and J lost 7, with 10 bases in between. The CDR3 runs 15 residues. Germline CDR1 KGHSH, CDR2 LQKENI. CDR3 region: CASSPPQGSNSPLHF. DNA for the CDR3: TGTGCCAGCTCACCACCTCAGGGTTCCAATTCACCCCTCCACTTT.

This clone was observed a single time. CDR3 sequence reads: CASSRDLLYGYTF. CDR3 coding DNA: TGTGCCAGCAGCCGGGACTTGCTCTATGGCTACACCTTC. V gene TRBV3-1 (or the pseudogene TRBV3-2) combines with J gene TRBJ1-2; D is possibly TRBD1 (5 bases). V shed 4 bases and J shed 4 bases, with 10 bases lying between them. This CDR3 region has 13 residues. In germline, CDR1 is LGHDT, CDR2 YNNKEL (reference sequence).

This chain uses TRBV7-3 with TRBJ1-2, with no clear D. V was clipped by 4 bases and J by 2 bases, with 11 bases between them. Germline CDR1 and CDR2: SGHTA and FQGTGA. The CDR3 consists of 14 residues. In nucleotides, the CDR3 is TGTGCCAGCAGCTCCTCGCTAGGCAACTATGGCTACACCTTC. It yields the protein CASSSSLGNYGYTF.

This chain joins TRBV30 and TRBJ2-1; tentative D call: TRBD1 (6 bases). Germline CDR1 is GTSNPN and CDR2 is SVGIG (reference sequence). Deletions cut 3 bases from V and 7 bases from J, with 16 bases between. The CDR3 extends over 14 amino acids. CDR3: CAWRSPYRGNEQFF. The CDR3 DNA reads as TGTGCCTGGAGGTCTCCGTATAGGGGGAATGAGCAGTTCTTC.

This chain links TRBV7-9 with TRBJ1-2, with 7 bases identical to TRBD1. V dropped 4 bases and J dropped 6; count of bases not matched to a gene: 5. The CDR3 sequence is 13 residues long. Looked up from germline, CDR1 is SEHNR and CDR2 is FQNEAQ (reference sequence). CDR3 region: CASSWDSRNGYTF. The DNA of the CDR3 is TGTGCCAGCAGCTGGGACAGCCGAAATGGCTACACCTTC. The full variable domain, in which reference TRBV7-9 and TRBJ1-2 provide the parts outside the CDR3, is DTGVSQNPRHKITKRGQNVTFRCDPISEHNRLYWYRQTLGQGPEFLTYFQNEAQLEKSRLLSDRFSAERPKGSFSTLEIQRTEQGDSAMYLCASSWDSRNGYTFGSGTRLTVV.

The genes are TRBV7-6 and TRBJ1-4; 7 nucleotides match TRBD1. Looked up from germline, CDR1 is SGHVS and CDR2 is FNYEAQ. The length of the CDR3 is 14 residues. With V trimmed by 5 bases and J by 11 bases, 11 bases remained unmatched. The CDR3 DNA reads as TGTGCCAGCAGCCCGAATAACAGGGGAGCGAAACTGTTTTTT. It specifies CASSPNNRGAKLFF.

The chain links TRBV3-1 (or the pseudogene TRBV3-2) to TRBJ1-4; 7 bases fit TRBD1. The CDR3 length is 13 residues. Germline V CDR1 and CDR2: LGHDT, YNNKEL (reference sequence). V shed 1 base and J 7 bases; nucleotides not matched to a gene: 0. CDR3 amino acids: CASSQGQGEKLFF. The DNA of the CDR3 is TGTGCCAGCAGCCAAGGACAGGGTGAAAAACTGTTTTTT.

The chain has TRBV2 and TRBJ2-2; 8 bases agree with TRBD1. This CDR3 spans 14 amino acids. Germline CDR1 and CDR2: SNHLY and FYNNEI. Unmatched junction bases numbered 2, after V lost 4 bases and J lost 4 bases. CDR3 region: CASSGTGSTGELFF. The DNA for the CDR3 is TGTGCCAGCAGTGGGACAGGGTCCACCGGGGAGCTGTTTTTT.

The chain's CDR3 is CATSDLNEGVSIYGYTF. The CDR3 DNA follows: TGTGCCACCAGTGATTTGAATGAAGGGGTAAGCATCTATGGCTACACCTTC. The chain uses TRBV24-1 and TRBJ1-2; TRBD1 might be the D (5 bases). CDR3 length: 17 residues. Trimming took 0 bases from V and 4 from J, leaving 17 bases between them. CDR1 is KGHDR, CDR2 SFDVKD, per germline.

The J gene is TRBJ1-4, the V gene TRBV12-3 or TRBV12-4, with unresolved D. This CDR3 has 12 residues. V shed 6 bases and J shed 4 bases, with 6 bases lying between them. Written as DNA, the CDR3 is TGTGCCAGCAGGACGGGTAATGAAAAACTGTTTTTT. Translated: CASRTGNEKLFF.

The chain recombines TRBV5-1 with TRBJ2-7; 9 bases agree with TRBD1. The CDR3 contains 13 residues. From germline, CDR1 is SGHRS and CDR2 YFSETQ. V lost 4 bases and J lost 6; bases outside the gene matches: 5. The CDR3 region is CASSRDRASEQYF. Here the CDR3 DNA reads TGCGCCAGCAGCCGGGACAGGGCGAGCGAGCAGTACTTC.

The chain links TRBV11-3 to TRBJ2-2; D not resolved. V lost 4 bases to trimming and J lost 6 bases, with 3 bases between them. The CDR3 is made up of 11 amino acids. Germline V gene sequence: CDR1 SGHNT, CDR2 YENEEA. CDR3 sequence (DNA): TGTGCCAGCAGCTCGGCCGGGGAGCTGTTTTTT. It codes for CASSSAGELFF.

This clone appeared once. The genes are TRBV9 and TRBJ2-2, with TRBD2 matching over 12 bases. V shed 4 bases, J shed 7 bases, and the junction held 8 bases outside the gene matches. There are 16 residues in the CDR3. Germline V gene sequence: CDR1 SGDLS, CDR2 YYNGEE. The CDR3 sequence is CASSPSTSGSNGELFF. DNA for the CDR3: TGTGCCAGCAGCCCCTCGACTAGCGGGAGTAACGGGGAGCTGTTTTTT.

The gene calls are TRBV2 and TRBJ1-1, with D possibly TRBD1 on 5 matching bases. V lost 4 bases, J lost 2 bases, and 11 bases lay in between. CDR1 and CDR2 (germline): SNHLY, FYNNEI. This CDR3 comprises 14 residues. This CDR3 is CASSARQTNTEAFF. The DNA of the CDR3 is TGTGCCAGCAGTGCCCGACAGACAAACACTGAAGCTTTCTTT.

This chain uses TRBV27 with TRBJ1-2, with 9 positions matching TRBD1. Per the germline V gene, CDR1 is MNHEY and CDR2 is SMNVEV (reference sequence). The ends lost 4 bases at V and 4 bases at J; junction bases unmatched: 7. The CDR3 extends over 15 amino acids. CDR3 bases: TGTGCCAGCAGTTCTCGACAGGGGGAATTCTATGGCTACACCTTC. Its translation is CASSSRQGEFYGYTF.

This chain links TRBV6-6 with TRBJ1-2, with D possibly being TRBD1 (6 bases). Germline V gene sequence: CDR1 MNHNY, CDR2 SVGAGI (reference sequence). There are 14 residues in the CDR3. The ends were cut back, 4 bases at V and 5 bases at J, with 14 bases in the middle. Here the CDR3 reads CASSSSQGKYGYTF. The CDR3 DNA reads TGTGCCAGCAGTTCCTCACAGGGCAAATATGGCTACACCTTC.

The chain couples TRBV6-5 to TRBJ1-2, with 8 bases that match TRBD1. Unmatched junction bases numbered 4, after V lost 0 bases and J lost 7 bases. The CDR3 is made up of 14 amino acids. Germline V gene sequence: CDR1 MNHEY, CDR2 SVGAGI. The CDR3 reads CASSYSTGDFGYTF. The CDR3 coding sequence is TGTGCCAGCAGTTACTCGACAGGGGACTTTGGCTACACCTTC.